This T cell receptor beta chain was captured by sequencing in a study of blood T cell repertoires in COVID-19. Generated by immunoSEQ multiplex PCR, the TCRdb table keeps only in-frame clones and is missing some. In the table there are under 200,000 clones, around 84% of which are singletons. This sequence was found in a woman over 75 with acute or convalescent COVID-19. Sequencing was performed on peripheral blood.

CDR3 protein: CASSITGGFGYTF. The CDR3 DNA follows: TGTGCCAGTAGTATAACAGGGGGCTTTGGCTACACCTTC. The chain links TRBV19 to TRBJ1-2; 9 bases are shared with TRBD1. The CDR3 is 13 residues long. CDR1 is LNHDA, CDR2 SQIVND, per germline (reference sequence). J gave up 7 bases and V 2 bases, and 2 bases lay outside the gene matches. Drawing the rest from reference TRBV19 and TRBJ1-2, the complete variable domain is DGGITQSPKYLFRKEGQNVTLSCEQNLNHDAMYWYRQDPGQGLRLIYYSQIVNDFQKGDIAEGYSVSREKKESFPLTVTSAQKNPTAFYLCASSITGGFGYTFGSGTRLTVV.